Following are 12 T cell receptor beta chains from one sample sequenced in a study of neurological immune-mediated disorders. From the 5' RACE reads, TCRdb called clonotypes with MiXCR, one entry per CDR3 protein. The table has tens of thousands of distinct CDR3 sequences, over 5.5% seen once. The sample consisted of CD4+ T cells from blood. These receptors all come from a young woman with multiple sclerosis.

This clonotype has a count of ten or more. V usage is TRBV6-5 and J usage is TRBJ1-1, with D uncertain. This CDR3 has 13 amino acids. Trimming removed 5 bases at V and 4 bases at J, with 11 bases between. Germline-derived CDR1 and CDR2 are MNHEY and SVGAGI. The CDR3 sequence is CASSRREFTEAFF. The CDR3 DNA reads as TGTGCCAGCAGTCGGCGGGAATTCACTGAAGCTTTCTTT.

Only a few counts were recorded for this clonotype. The rearrangement uses TRBV18 and TRBJ1-1; no definite D call. CDR1 and CDR2 from the germline V gene are KGHSH and LQKENI. Deletions cut 6 bases from V and 9 bases from J, with 20 bases between. The CDR3 covers 14 residues. The DNA for the CDR3 is TGTGCCAGCTCCTTCCGGGGAGGCGGGGAAAAAGCTTTCTTT. Its translation: CASSFRGGGEKAFF.

This clonotype was seen ten or more times. The V call is TRBV29-1, the J call TRBJ2-3; 7 bases are shared with TRBD2. Trimming took 3 bases from V and 5 from J; bases not matched to a gene: 14. This CDR3 has 16 amino acids. CDR1 is SQVTM, CDR2 ANQGSEA, per germline. The CDR3 sequence is CSVDGGIKPSRDTQYF. CDR3 nucleotide sequence: TGCAGCGTTGACGGGGGGATCAAGCCCTCGAGAGATACGCAGTATTTT.

This clonotype was recorded many times. The gene calls are TRBV5-1 and TRBJ2-2; D perhaps matches TRBD1 (5 bases). Trimming left V 1 base short and J 6 bases short, with 10 bases between. Germline loops: CDR1 SGHRS, CDR2 YFSETQ. The CDR3 length is 14 residues. The CDR3 coding sequence is TGCGCCAGCAGCTTGTATACAGGTTCCGGGGAGCTGTTTTTT. Residues: CASSLYTGSGELFF.

Ten or more counts support this clonotype. The chain couples TRBV20-1 to TRBJ2-1; D gene unclear. CDR1 and CDR2 from the germline V gene are DFQATT and SNEGSKA (reference sequence). The CDR3 length is 10 residues. The V end was cut by 5 bases, the J end by 8 bases, with 7 bases between. This CDR3 is CSAAEYEQFF. The CDR3 DNA follows: TGCAGTGCTGCTGAGTATGAGCAGTTCTTC.

This clonotype has a count of ten or more. The chain joins TRBV14 to TRBJ2-1; D is ambiguous. Germline values: CDR1 SGHDN, CDR2 FVKESK. This CDR3 contains 14 residues. V was pared by 2 bases and J by 7 bases, with 12 bases between. Here the CDR3 reads CASSQSWVGNEQFF. In DNA, the CDR3 is TGTGCCAGCAGCCAATCCTGGGTCGGGAATGAGCAGTTCTTC. The variable domain in full, with the rest retrieved from reference TRBV14 and TRBJ2-1, is EAGVTQFPSHSVIEKGQTVTLRCDPISGHDNLYWYRRVMGKEIKFLLHFVKESKQDESGMPNNRFLAERTGGTYSTLKVQPAELEDSGVYFCASSQSWVGNEQFFGPGTRLTVL.

This clonotype was counted at least ten times. The rearrangement joins TRBV7-8 to TRBJ2-2; 8 nucleotides match TRBD2. Germline V CDR1 and CDR2: SGHVS, FQNEAQ. This CDR3 region has 17 residues. The J segment lost 5 bases and the V segment lost 0 bases, leaving 8 bases of the junction unmatched. In DNA form, the CDR3 reads TGTGCCAGCAGCTTAGCGGGGGGGACTAGACGGACCGGGGAGCTGTTTTTT. Residues: CASSLAGGTRRTGELFF. The full variable domain, completed using reference TRBV7-8 and TRBJ2-2, is GAGVSQSPRYKVAKRGQDVALRCDPISGHVSLFWYQQALGQGPEFLTYFQNEAQLDKSGLPSDRFFAERPEGSVSTLKIQRTQQEDSAVYLCASSLAGGTRRTGELFFGEGSRLTVL.

This clonotype was recorded at least ten times. The CDR3 DNA is TGTGCCAGCAGCCGGCAGATGAACACCGGGGAGCTGTTTTTT. Translated: CASSRQMNTGELFF. V gene TRBV7-2 combines with J gene TRBJ2-2; D remains unclear. The CDR3 is 14 residues long. Trimming shortened V by 5 bases and J by 1 base, and 8 bases separated the two germline ends. Looked up from germline, CDR1 is SGHTA and CDR2 is FQGNSA.

This clonotype was detected ten times or more. The genes are TRBV5-5 and TRBJ2-3; 7 bases are a match to TRBD2. The length of the CDR3 is 16 residues. Losses at the gene ends were 4 bases for V and 2 bases for J; bases not matched to a gene: 10. CDR1 and CDR2 from the germline V gene are SGHKS and YYEKEE (reference sequence). CDR3: CASSLDASGLTDTQYF. The CDR3 bases are TGTGCCAGCAGCCTGGACGCTAGCGGCCTCACAGATACGCAGTATTTT. The variable domain in full, completed from reference TRBV5-5 and TRBJ2-3, reads DAGVTQSPTHLIKTRGQQVTLRCSPISGHKSVSWYQQVLGQGPQFIFQYYEKEERGRGNFPDRFSARQFPNYSSELNVNALLLGDSALYLCASSLDASGLTDTQYFGPGTRLTVL.

This clonotype is judged medium-sized (0.01 to 0.1%). The chain is built from TRBV28 and TRBJ2-1; D is perhaps TRBD2 (5 bases). The CDR3 runs 14 residues. V was clipped by 1 base and J by 7 bases, with 11 bases between them. CDR1 MDHEN and CDR2 SYDVKM come from the germline V gene. The CDR3: CASSLFRGSNEQFF. DNA for the CDR3: TGTGCCAGCAGTTTATTCCGGGGATCAAATGAGCAGTTCTTC.

This clonotype was observed at least ten times. The rearrangement links TRBV20-1 to TRBJ2-3, with a tentative D call TRBD2 (6 bases). Per the germline V gene, CDR1 is DFQATT and CDR2 is SNEGSKA (reference sequence). V lost 6 bases and J lost 3, with 10 bases in between. CDR3 length: 12 residues. CDR3 loop: CSAETRTDTQYF. In nucleotides, the CDR3 is TGCAGTGCAGAGACTAGGACAGATACGCAGTATTTT.

This clonotype appeared many times. The gene calls are TRBV5-1 and TRBJ2-2; no firm D call. The ends were cut back, 1 base at V and 0 bases at J, with 10 bases in the middle. CDR3 length equals 16 residues. Germline V gene lookup returns CDR1 SGHRS and CDR2 YFSETQ. The CDR3 DNA is TGCGCCAGCAGCTTGTTCCCCGGACCGAACACCGGGGAGCTGTTTTTT. Translated, it gives CASSLFPGPNTGELFF.